Shown below are 32 T cell receptor beta chains from a single sample sequenced in a study of cytomegalovirus exposure and HLA in healthy donors. Amplification used 60 Vbeta primers and 13 Jbeta primers. Measured with immunoSEQ multiplex PCR; TCRdb has only the in-frame clones, and not every one. The top ten hold roughly 6% of the sample, which has 140,000 or so clones, 66% seen once. The specimen was PBMCs. The source is an older woman in good health and CMV-seronegative.

The V and J genes are TRBV27 and TRBJ2-7; the match to TRBD1 covers 9 bases. The V segment lost 3 bases and the J segment 2 bases; nucleotides outside the gene matches: 5. Germline loops: CDR1 MNHEY, CDR2 SMNVEV (reference sequence). The CDR3 length is 15 residues. The CDR3 sequence: CASSFGTGRPYEQYF. CDR3 nucleotide sequence: TGTGCCAGCAGTTTTGGGACAGGGAGGCCCTACGAGCAGTACTTC.

The count of this clone is one. The rearrangement uses TRBV5-4 and TRBJ2-1; 7 positions match TRBD1. Germline values: CDR1 SGHNT, CDR2 YYREEE (reference sequence). V gave up 4 bases and J gave up 4 bases; unmatched junction bases: 8. This CDR3 is 15 amino acids long. The CDR3 protein is CASSGDRAPYNEQFF. CDR3 nucleotide sequence: TGTGCCAGCAGCGGTGACAGGGCTCCTTACAATGAGCAGTTCTTC. The full variable domain, rest sourced from reference TRBV5-4 and TRBJ2-1, is ETGVTQSPTHLIKTRGQQVTLRCSSQSGHNTVSWYQQALGQGPQFIFQYYREEENGRGNFPPRFSGLQFPNYSSELNVNALELDDSALYLCASSGDRAPYNEQFFGPGTRLTVL.

This clone was counted a few times. The CDR3, as DNA: TGTGCCAGCAGCGTAGATGGGACAACGAGGGGCTATGGCTACACCTTC. Protein product: CASSVDGTTRGYGYTF. This chain links TRBV9 with TRBJ1-2, with D tentatively TRBD1 (6 bases). CDR1 SGDLS and CDR2 YYNGEE come from the germline V gene. The CDR3 is 16 residues long. V lost 0 bases, J lost 4 bases, and 16 bases lay in between.

The V call is TRBV7-3, the J call TRBJ1-1; D perhaps matches TRBD1 (5 bases). V was cut by 3 bases and J by 2 bases, with 13 bases left in between. The germline gives CDR1 SGHTA, CDR2 FQGTGA. CDR3 length equals 15 residues. For the CDR3, the DNA is TGTGCCAGCAGCTTTGGGAATCAGGGAAACACTGAAGCTTTCTTT. Translation: CASSFGNQGNTEAFF. Based on the CDR3 plus reference TRBV7-3 and TRBJ1-1, the full variable domain is GAGVSQTPSNKVTEKGKYVELRCDPISGHTALYWYRQSLGQGPEFLIYFQGTGAADDSGLPNDRFFAVRPEGSVSTLKIQRTERGDSAVYLCASSFGNQGNTEAFFGQGTRLTVV.

V gene TRBV19 combines with J gene TRBJ1-2; TRBD1 agrees at 12 bases. V gave up 3 bases and J gave up 8 bases; unmatched junction bases: 7. The CDR3 contains 15 residues. Germline CDR1 LNHDA, CDR2 SQIVND (reference sequence). CDR3 region: CASSMGQGAGDGYTF. The CDR3 nucleotides are TGTGCCAGTAGTATGGGACAGGGGGCCGGGGACGGCTACACCTTC.

The chain carries TRBV7-8 and TRBJ2-6; 8 positions match TRBD2. The CDR3 has 18 amino acids. Per the germline V gene, CDR1 is SGHVS and CDR2 is FQNEAQ. V was pared by 4 bases and J by 1 base, with 9 bases of the junction left unmatched. The CDR3, as DNA: TGTGCCAGCAGCTGGTCTGGGGCGGGGGGATCTGGGGCCAACGTCCTGACTTTC. It yields the protein CASSWSGAGGSGANVLTF. Full variable domain (missing parts from reference TRBV7-8 and TRBJ2-6): GAGVSQSPRYKVAKRGQDVALRCDPISGHVSLFWYQQALGQGPEFLTYFQNEAQLDKSGLPSDRFFAERPEGSVSTLKIQRTQQEDSAVYLCASSWSGAGGSGANVLTFGAGSRLTVL.

The chain couples TRBV15 to TRBJ1-3; tentative D call: TRBD1 (5 bases). With 1 base removed from V and 1 base from J, the gap between germline ends came to 8 bases. Looked up from germline, CDR1 is LNHNV and CDR2 is YYDKDF (reference sequence). The CDR3 contains 15 residues. The DNA for the CDR3 is TGTGCCACCAGCAGAGTCACAGGTTCTGGAAACACCATATATTTT. Its translation is CATSRVTGSGNTIYF. Full variable domain (outside the CDR3, taken from reference TRBV15 and TRBJ1-3): DAMVIQNPRYQVTQFGKPVTLSCSQTLNHNVMYWYQQKSSQAPKLLFHYYDKDFNNEADTPDNFQSRRPNTSFCFLDIRSPGLGDTAMYLCATSRVTGSGNTIYFGEGSWLTVV.

The chain recombines TRBV4-2 with TRBJ1-4; TRBD1 aligns across 9 bases. Germline values: CDR1 LGHNA, CDR2 YNFKEQ. CDR3 length equals 15 residues. V shed 0 bases, J shed 8 bases, and the junction held 4 bases outside the gene matches. The CDR3 reads CASSQEGQGNEKLFF. The CDR3 region has the DNA TGTGCCAGCAGCCAAGAAGGACAGGGGAACGAAAAACTGTTTTTT.

The V and J genes are TRBV18 and TRBJ2-5, with D possibly being TRBD1 (5 bases). Judging by the DNA end, TRBJ2-7 fits better; the J call may be wrong. Per the germline V gene, CDR1 is KGHSH and CDR2 is LQKENI. The length of the CDR3 is 13 residues. The CDR3 here is CASSTQGTYEQYF. In DNA, the CDR3 is TGTGCCAGCTCAACCCAGGGAACCTACGAGCAGTACTTC.

The chain carries TRBV29-1 and TRBJ1-2; D unresolved. From germline, CDR1 is SQVTM and CDR2 ANQGSEA. This CDR3 has 12 residues. Trimming took 4 bases from V and 3 from J, leaving 9 bases between them. The CDR3 here is CSVAYSHYGYTF. CDR3 nucleotides: TGCAGCGTTGCATACAGTCACTATGGCTACACCTTC.

The genes are TRBV6-6 and TRBJ1-4, with 8 bases that match TRBD1. V lost 6 bases and J lost 8; bases outside the gene matches: 11. There are 15 residues in the CDR3. Germline values: CDR1 MNHNY, CDR2 SVGAGI (reference sequence). This CDR3 is CASSRKETGEEKLFF. In nucleotides, the CDR3 is TGTGCCAGCAGCCGAAAGGAGACAGGGGAGGAAAAACTGTTTTTT.

The CDR3 reads CAISEGGGNQPQHF. CDR3 sequence (DNA): TGTGCCATCAGTGAGGGGGGGGGCAATCAGCCCCAGCATTTT. The genes are TRBV10-3 and TRBJ1-5; D might be TRBD1 (5 bases). Looked up from germline, CDR1 is ENHRY and CDR2 is SYGVKD. Trimming took off 2 bases at V and 2 bases at J, with 7 bases between the two ends. CDR3 length: 14 amino acids.

The chain recombines TRBV7-3 with TRBJ2-2; D call uncertain. Trimming took off 2 bases at V and 7 bases at J, with 5 bases between the two ends. This CDR3 is built from 12 residues. In germline, CDR1 is SGHTA, CDR2 FQGTGA. The DNA of the CDR3 is TGTGCCAGCAGCTTAGAACTCGGGGAGCTGTTTTTT. Encoded protein: CASSLELGELFF.

Judged by abundance, this clone is medium-sized (0.01 to 0.1%). The chain links TRBV5-6 to TRBJ2-3, with 8 nucleotides matching TRBD2. CDR3 length: 15 amino acids. Germline V gives CDR1 SGHDT, CDR2 YYEEEE. J was trimmed by 3 bases and V by 3 bases; bases with no gene match: 6. CDR3 nucleotide sequence: TGTGCCAGCAGCTCACTGACTAGCGAGACAGATACGCAGTATTTT. Its protein product is CASSSLTSETDTQYF.

This clone was seen a handful of times. The chain is built from TRBV7-2 and TRBJ1-4; no reliable D call. Trimming removed 3 bases from V and 3 bases from J, with 17 bases in between. This CDR3 comprises 17 residues. Germline V lookup: CDR1 SGHTA, CDR2 FQGNSA. The CDR3 sequence is CASSLFALTRSNEKLFF. The CDR3 DNA follows: TGTGCCAGCAGCTTGTTCGCACTAACACGTTCTAATGAAAAACTGTTTTTT.

This clone was detected only a few times. The chain couples TRBV5-6 to TRBJ1-1, with D possibly being TRBD1 (6 bases). Germline V gene data show CDR1 as SGHDT and CDR2 as YYEEEE. The V gene lost 2 bases and the J gene lost 1 base, with 9 bases spanning the gap. The CDR3 has 14 amino acids. CDR3 DNA sequence: TGTGCCAGCAGCTTAGTACAGGGGAACACTGAAGCTTTCTTT. This gives the protein CASSLVQGNTEAFF. Full variable domain (remainder filled in from reference TRBV5-6 and TRBJ1-1): DAGVTQSPTHLIKTRGQQVTLRCSPKSGHDTVSWYQQALGQGPQFIFQYYEEEERQRGNFPDRFSGHQFPNYSSELNVNALLLGDSALYLCASSLVQGNTEAFFGQGTRLTVV.

V is TRBV5-4 and J is TRBJ2-5; 13 positions agree with TRBD2. Germline trimming cut 4 bases from V and 5 bases from J; bases unmatched to any gene: 8. Germline CDR1 SGHNT, CDR2 YYREEE (reference sequence). There are 16 residues in the CDR3. The DNA of the CDR3 is TGTGCCAGCAGCCCCGGGACTAGCGGGGTGAGGGAGACCCAGTACTTC. It codes for CASSPGTSGVRETQYF.

The J gene is TRBJ2-1, the V gene TRBV27, with D possibly TRBD2 on 5 matching bases. Germline CDR1 and CDR2: MNHEY and SMNVEV (reference sequence). The CDR3 is 14 residues long. V lost 4 bases, J lost 4 bases, and 11 bases lay in between. DNA of the CDR3: TGTGCCAGCAGTTCTCGAACGGGGTACAATGAGCAGTTCTTC. Translated: CASSSRTGYNEQFF.

The V call is TRBV5-1, the J call TRBJ1-2, with D unclear. The CDR3 is 14 residues long. Germline lookup yields CDR1 SGHRS and CDR2 YFSETQ. V was trimmed by 0 bases and J by 3 bases, leaving 9 bases between them. The DNA for the CDR3 is TGCGCCAGCAGCTTGGAGAACACCTACTATGGCTACACCTTC. Translated, it gives CASSLENTYYGYTF.

The chain carries TRBV1 and TRBJ1-5; TRBD1, the D gene given by the table, was not confirmed from the DNA. TRBV1 is noted as a pseudogene. This CDR3 is 16 amino acids long. CDR3 DNA: TGCACCAGCAGCCCTCTCTCACTTAGGGGAAATCAGCCCCAGCATTTT. This codes for CTSSPLSLRGNQPQHF.

This chain uses TRBV7-9 with TRBJ1-1; 7 positions match TRBD1. Trimming removed 6 bases from V and 6 bases from J; junction bases left unmatched: 10. From germline, CDR1 is SEHNR and CDR2 FQNEAQ (reference sequence). CDR3 size: 14 residues. The DNA for the CDR3 is TGTGCCAGCAGATCCGACAGGGAGGTCCCTGAAGCTTTCTTT. As protein: CASRSDREVPEAFF.

The chain joins TRBV19 to TRBJ2-5, with D maybe TRBD2 (6 bases). The V gene lost 5 bases and the J gene lost 11 bases, with 24 bases spanning the gap. The CDR3 sequence is 15 residues long. Germline V gene lookup returns CDR1 LNHDA and CDR2 SQIVND (reference sequence). CDR3 residues: CASSPPGLAGREQYF. CDR3 in DNA: TGTGCCAGTAGTCCCCCGGGACTGGCGGGTCGTGAGCAGTACTTC.

CDR3 sequence (DNA): TGTGCCAGCAGGCAACAGGGGGTCGCAACTAATGAAAAACTGTTTTTT. It specifies CASRQQGVATNEKLFF. The chain uses TRBV27 and TRBJ1-4, with 8 bases matching TRBD1. With V trimmed by 6 bases and J by 0 bases, 6 bases remained unmatched. Germline CDR1 is MNHEY and CDR2 is SMNVEV (reference sequence). The CDR3 totals 16 residues. The variable domain in full, with the rest retrieved from reference TRBV27 and TRBJ1-4, is EAQVTQNPRYLITVTGKKLTVTCSQNMNHEYMSWYRQDPGLGLRQIYYSMNVEVTDKGDVPEGYKVSRKEKRNFPLILESPSPNQTSLYFCASRQQGVATNEKLFFGSGTQLSVL.

The chain joins TRBV4-1 to TRBJ2-3, with D possibly being TRBD1 (6 bases). The CDR3 runs to 14 residues. From germline, CDR1 is MGHRA and CDR2 YSYEKL. Trimming cost V 3 bases and J 5 bases, with 12 bases left between them. The CDR3 loop reads CASSQQGSRDTQYF. In nucleotides, the CDR3 is TGCGCCAGCAGCCAGCAGGGGTCGAGAGATACGCAGTATTTT.

The V call is TRBV20-1, the J call TRBJ2-1; possibly TRBD2 for D (5 bases). The germline V gene has CDR1 DFQATT and CDR2 SNEGSKA (reference sequence). CDR3 length: 10 residues. For the CDR3, the DNA is TGCAGCCCCGAGAGGGATGAGCAGTTCTTC. Its translation is CSPERDEQFF.

V and J are TRBV7-9 and TRBJ2-2; 7 nucleotides line up with TRBD1. Germline V gene data show CDR1 as SEHNR and CDR2 as FQNEAQ (reference sequence). This CDR3 spans 16 amino acids. Trimming took 5 bases from V and 0 from J; bases not matched to a gene: 6. The CDR3 DNA sequence: TGTGCCAGCAGCCCCTCGGGGACAGCGAACACCGGGGAGCTGTTTTTT. It is translated as CASSPSGTANTGELFF.

The chain employs TRBV4-1 and TRBJ1-1; TRBD1 agrees at 10 bases. CDR3 length: 15 amino acids. Germline loops: CDR1 MGHRA, CDR2 YSYEKL. After removal of 2 bases from V and 5 bases from J, the junction contained 5 bases not matched to a gene. CDR3 region: CASSQLTGGWTEAFF. In nucleotides, the CDR3 is TGCGCCAGCAGCCAATTGACAGGGGGCTGGACTGAAGCTTTCTTT.

V gene TRBV7-2 combines with J gene TRBJ2-7, with D perhaps TRBD2 (5 bases). Trimming left V 8 bases short and J 6 bases short, with 17 bases between. Germline V gene lookup returns CDR1 SGHTA and CDR2 FQGNSA. There are 13 residues in the CDR3. The CDR3 loop is CASQPSNRPEQYF. Written as DNA, the CDR3 is TGTGCCAGCCAACCTAGCAATCGGCCCGAGCAGTACTTC.

This clone came up a few times. The chain recombines TRBV7-2 with TRBJ2-1, with 9 positions matching TRBD1. This CDR3 has 14 residues. Germline lookup yields CDR1 SGHTA and CDR2 FQGNSA. V lost 5 bases to trimming and J lost 10 bases; unmatched junction nucleotides: 9. The CDR3 DNA follows: TGTGCCAGCAGCGCTGACAGGGGGGCGGGGGAGCAGTTCTTC. This translates into CASSADRGAGEQFF. Looking up the rest from reference TRBV7-2 and TRBJ2-1 gives the full variable domain: GAGVSQSPSNKVTEKGKDVELRCDPISGHTALYWYRQSLGQGLEFLIYFQGNSAPDKSGLPSDRFSAERTGGSVSTLTIQRTQQEDSAVYLCASSADRGAGEQFFGPGTRLTVL.

V and J are TRBV7-2 and TRBJ1-4, with a tentative D call TRBD1 (5 bases). Germline V CDR1 and CDR2: SGHTA, FQGNSA. Trimming left V 5 bases short and J 3 bases short, with 10 bases between. The CDR3 has 14 amino acids. In DNA, the CDR3 is TGTGCCAGCAGCCGACAGATGGCTAATGAAAAACTGTTTTTT. Translated, it gives CASSRQMANEKLFF.

V and J are TRBV7-3 and TRBJ2-3; 8 nucleotides match TRBD2. J gave up 6 bases and V 3 bases, and 5 bases lay outside the gene matches. The V gene's germline CDR1 is SGHTA and CDR2 FQGTGA. The CDR3 spans 14 residues. CDR3 in DNA: TGTGCCAGCAGCTTCGGGGGGGCTGGTGATACGCAGTATTTT. Translating gives CASSFGGAGDTQYF.

There are a few counts of this clone. This chain links TRBV5-1 with TRBJ2-1, with TRBD2 matching 11 bases. Trimming removed 3 bases from V and 2 bases from J; junction bases left unmatched: 1. This CDR3 is built from 15 residues. Germline V CDR1 and CDR2: SGHRS, YFSETQ. In DNA form, the CDR3 reads TGCGCCAGCAGCTCGACTAGCGGGGCCTACAATGAGCAGTTCTTC. Amino acid sequence: CASSSTSGAYNEQFF.